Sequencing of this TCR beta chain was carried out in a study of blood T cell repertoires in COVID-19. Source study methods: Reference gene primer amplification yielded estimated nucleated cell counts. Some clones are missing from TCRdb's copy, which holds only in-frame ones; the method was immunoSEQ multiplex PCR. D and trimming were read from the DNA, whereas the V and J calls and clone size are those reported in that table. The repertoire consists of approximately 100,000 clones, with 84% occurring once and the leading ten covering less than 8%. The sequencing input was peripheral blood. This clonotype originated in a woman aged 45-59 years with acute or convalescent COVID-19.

The CDR3 spells CASSHTVASSSSTDTQYF. DNA of the CDR3: TGTGCCAGCTCACACACCGTCGCCTCAAGTTCTAGCACAGATACGCAGTATTTT. The rearrangement links TRBV18 to TRBJ2-3; D unclear. The CDR3 loop spans 18 amino acids. V was pared by 4 bases and J by 0 bases, with 20 bases between. CDR1 and CDR2 (germline): KGHSH, LQKENI.